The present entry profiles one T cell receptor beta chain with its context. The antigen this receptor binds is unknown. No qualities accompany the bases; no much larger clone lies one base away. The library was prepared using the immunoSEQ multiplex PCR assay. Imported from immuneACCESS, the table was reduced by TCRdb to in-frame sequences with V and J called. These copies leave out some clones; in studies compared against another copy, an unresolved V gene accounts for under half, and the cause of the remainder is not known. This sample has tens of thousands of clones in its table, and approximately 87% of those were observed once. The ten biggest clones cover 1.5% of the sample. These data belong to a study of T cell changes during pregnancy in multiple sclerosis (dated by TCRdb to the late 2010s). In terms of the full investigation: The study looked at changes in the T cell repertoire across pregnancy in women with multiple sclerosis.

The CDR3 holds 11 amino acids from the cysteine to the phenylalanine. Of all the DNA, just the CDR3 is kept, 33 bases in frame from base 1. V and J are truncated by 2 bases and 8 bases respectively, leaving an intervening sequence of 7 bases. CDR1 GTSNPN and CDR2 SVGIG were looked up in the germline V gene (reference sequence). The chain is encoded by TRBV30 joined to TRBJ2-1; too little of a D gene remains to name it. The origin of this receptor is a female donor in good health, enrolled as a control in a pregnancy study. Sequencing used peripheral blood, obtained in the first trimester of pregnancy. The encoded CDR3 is CAWSHLDEQFF. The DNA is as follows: TGTGCCTGGAGTCATTTAGATGAGCAGTTCTTC.